This passage covers 10 T cell receptor beta chains from one sample sequenced in a study of shared clonotypes between healthy human individuals. This table comes from immunoSEQ multiplex PCR, and its TCRdb copy is limited to in-frame clones, with some not included. The sample has more than 900,000 clones, 70% to 80% seen once; the top ten hold 0.5% to 0.65%. Material for sequencing was memory CD4+ T cells from PBMCs. Sample subset: CD45RA-negative fraction. The receptors stem from a man younger than 35 in good health. Some clones in this sample may be carry-over from other donors' samples.

This clone was observed a handful of times. This rearrangement joins TRBV19 to TRBJ2-2, with TRBD2 identical over 12 bases. Losses at the gene ends were 5 bases for V and 0 bases for J; bases not matched to a gene: 4. Germline lookup yields CDR1 LNHDA and CDR2 SQIVND (reference sequence). The CDR3 is made up of 17 amino acids. In nucleotides, the CDR3 is TGTGCCAGTAGTCTCCGACTAGCGGGAGCGAACACCGGGGAGCTGTTTTTT. It yields the protein CASSLRLAGANTGELFF.

This chain links TRBV27 with TRBJ2-3, with unresolved D. CDR3 length equals 15 residues. The V end lost 4 bases, the J end lost 0 bases, and 11 bases lay between the germline ends. Germline V CDR1 and CDR2: MNHEY, SMNVEV (reference sequence). The DNA of the CDR3 is TGTGCCAGCAGTTCCCCGCTGACTAGCACAGATACGCAGTATTTT. Translation: CASSSPLTSTDTQYF.

The chain is built from TRBV4-3 and TRBJ1-4; no firm D call. CDR1 and CDR2 (germline): LGHNA, YSLEER. V was cut by 0 bases and J by 8 bases, with 19 bases left in between. This CDR3 is built from 17 residues. The CDR3, as DNA: TGCGCCAGCAGCCAAGATTGGTTAGATCACAAGGTGGAAAAACTGTTTTTT. Translating gives CASSQDWLDHKVEKLFF.

This clone appeared a single time. This chain connects TRBV29-1 to TRBJ1-1; D is undetermined. The germline gives CDR1 SQVTM, CDR2 ANQGSEA. The CDR3 sequence is 13 residues long. V lost 2 bases and J 5 bases, leaving 12 bases between the germline ends. The CDR3 loop is CSVERPFGTEAFF. In DNA, the CDR3 is TGCAGCGTTGAACGCCCGTTTGGTACTGAAGCTTTCTTT.

On this clone: A single base is all that separates this from a far larger clone, so a read error is likely. This chain links TRBV11-2 with TRBJ1-3; D may be TRBD1 (5 bases). The CDR3 consists of 14 residues. From germline, CDR1 is SGHAT and CDR2 FQNNGV. CDR3 nucleotide sequence: TGTGCCAGCTCCCCGAGGGGCTCTGGAAACACCACATATTTT. Protein sequence: CASSPRGSGNTTYF. The complete variable domain, with remaining parts taken from reference TRBV11-2 and TRBJ1-3, reads EAGVAQSPRYKIIEKRQSVAFWCNPISGHATLYWYQQILGQGPKLLIQFQNNGVVDDSQLPKDRFSAERLKGVDSTLKIQPAKLEDSAVYLCASSPRGSGNTTYFGEGSWLTVV.

The chain has TRBV30 and TRBJ2-1; D remains ambiguous. The V gene's germline CDR1 is GTSNPN and CDR2 SVGIG (reference sequence). This CDR3 spans 13 amino acids. The germline V and J ends were trimmed by 3 bases and 8 bases, with 14 bases remaining between them. Here the CDR3 DNA reads TGTGCCTGGAGAACCAGAAGAGGCGATGAGCAGTTCTTC. Translation gives CAWRTRRGDEQFF. The full variable domain, rest sourced from reference TRBV30 and TRBJ2-1, is SQTIHQWPATLVQPVGSPLSLECTVEGTSNPNLYWYRQAAGRGLQLLFYSVGIGQISSEVPQNLSASRPQDRQFILSSKKLLLSDSGFYLCAWRTRRGDEQFFGPGTRLTVL.

V is TRBV27 and J is TRBJ2-7; no reliable D call. Trimming pared 5 bases from V and 0 bases from J, leaving 11 bases between. Germline V lookup: CDR1 MNHEY, CDR2 SMNVEV (reference sequence). The length of the CDR3 is 14 residues. This CDR3 reads CASSKDFTSYEQYF. CDR3 nucleotides: TGTGCCAGCAGTAAAGACTTTACCTCCTACGAGCAGTACTTC.

CDR3 loop: CASSRSVFYEQYF. The DNA of the CDR3 is TGCGCCAGCAGCCGTAGCGTCTTCTACGAGCAGTACTTC. The gene calls are TRBV4-1 and TRBJ2-7; D is possibly TRBD2 (5 bases). CDR3 size: 13 residues. Trimming removed 4 bases at V and 3 bases at J, with 10 bases between. From germline, CDR1 is MGHRA and CDR2 YSYEKL.

The chain carries TRBV2 and TRBJ2-7; 7 bases agree with TRBD2. There are 15 residues in the CDR3. Germline V lookup: CDR1 SNHLY, CDR2 FYNNEI. The trim removed 6 bases at V and 1 base at J, leaving 9 bases unmatched. This CDR3 is CASRPTSDQSYEQYF. In DNA form, the CDR3 reads TGTGCCAGCAGACCAACTAGCGACCAGTCCTACGAGCAGTACTTC.

This clone was observed a handful of times. This sequence joins TRBV5-1 and TRBJ1-3; 8 bases are a match to TRBD1. The CDR3 length is 16 residues. Trimming at V came to 3 bases and at J to 4 bases, leaving 9 bases not matched to a gene. Germline-derived CDR1 and CDR2 are SGHRS and YFSETQ. The CDR3: CASSSSGTGGGNTIYF. In nucleotides, the CDR3 is TGCGCCAGCAGCTCCTCCGGGACAGGCGGCGGAAACACCATATATTTT.